Following are 8 T cell receptor beta chains from one sample sequenced in a study of T cells in Graves' hyperthyroidism and ophthalmopathy. TCR beta CDR3 regions were amplified from RNA transcripts. With the HTBI primer set, the TCR CDR3 went through a first round of RT-PCR. MiXCR, run by TCRdb on the multiplex PCR reads, gives a single entry per CDR3 protein. The sample records roughly 200,000 distinct CDR3 sequences, around 19% being singletons. Sequencing was done on a sample of blood. The receptors were sampled from a middle-aged man with Graves' hyperthyroidism.

This clonotype was detected ten times or more. The chain employs TRBV18 and TRBJ2-2; weak D call: TRBD1 (6 bases). CDR1 and CDR2 (germline): KGHSH, LQKENI. Deletions cut 3 bases from V and 6 bases from J, with 14 bases between. The CDR3 runs to 15 residues. CDR3 in DNA: TGTGCCAGCTCACCCCGGACAGCTGACGCCGGGGAGCTGTTTTTT. Translated: CASSPRTADAGELFF.

Worth noting for this clonotype: Just one base apart from a much larger clone, this may be a read error. The chain has TRBV10-3 and TRBJ2-5, with D perhaps TRBD2 (5 bases). The V end was cut by 5 bases, the J end by 1 base, with 20 bases between. The CDR3 spans 17 residues. Germline V gives CDR1 ENHRY, CDR2 SYGVKD. CDR3 nucleotides: TGTGCCATCAGTTACTCGGGCGGAGGTTACCTCCAAGAGACCCAGTACTTC. Amino acid sequence: CAISYSGGGYLQETQYF.

This clonotype was recorded many times. The junction does not match germline at one end; this may be a read error. The chain couples TRBV7-9 to TRBJ2-7; D uncertain. This CDR3 comprises 13 residues. CDR1 and CDR2 (germline): SEHNR, FQNEAQ (reference sequence). The CDR3, as DNA: TGTGCCAGCACCTTATGGACGTCGTACGAGCAGTACTTC. Protein: CASTLWTSYEQYF.

This clonotype was found once. This clone may be a read error of a much larger clone one base away. The chain joins TRBV5-1 to TRBJ2-7, with unresolved D. This CDR3 comprises 13 residues. Trimming took 0 bases from V and 3 from J, leaving 7 bases between them. Germline values: CDR1 SGHRS, CDR2 YFSETQ. This chain's CDR3 is CASSLEPGYEQYF. The CDR3 DNA reads TGCGCCAGCAGCTTGGAACCGGGCTACGAGCAGTACTTC.

The chain carries TRBV6-1 and TRBJ2-7, with 7 bases that match TRBD1. Trimming took 6 bases from V and 3 from J; bases not matched to a gene: 8. The germline V gene has CDR1 MNHNS and CDR2 SASEGT. This CDR3 region has 14 residues. The CDR3 here is CASRSDRTNYEQYF. The CDR3 DNA follows: TGTGCCAGCAGGTCGGACAGGACCAACTACGAGCAGTACTTC.

Of note for this clonotype: As the CDR3 is not closed by the conserved phenylalanine or tryptophan, this likely results from a read error. CDR3: CASSSGERVQTEAFS. CDR3 coding DNA: TGTGCCAGCTCATCCGGAGAGAGGGTACAGACTGAAGCTTTCTCT. The chain uses TRBV18 and TRBJ1-1; no reliable D call. This CDR3 comprises 15 residues. V lost 5 bases, J lost 5 bases, and 18 bases lay in between. Germline V lookup: CDR1 KGHSH, CDR2 LQKENI.

This clonotype was detected only once. J is TRBJ1-1 and V is TRBV6-9; TRBD1 is a possible D gene (5 bases). CDR3 length: 15 amino acids. The V end lost 3 bases, the J end lost 11 bases, and 22 bases lay between the germline ends. Germline CDR1 is MNHGY and CDR2 is SVAAGI. The CDR3 is CASSYPGSSHGAAFF. The CDR3, as DNA: TGTGCCAGCAGTTACCCCGGGTCCTCTCATGGGGCGGCTTTCTTT.

In its sample, this clonotype was seen many times. V usage is TRBV29-1 and J usage is TRBJ2-2; 10 bases are a match to TRBD2. Losses at the gene ends were 4 bases for V and 3 bases for J; bases not matched to a gene: 5. In germline, CDR1 is SQVTM, CDR2 ANQGSEA. This CDR3 is built from 15 residues. CDR3 loop: CSVGKLAGDTGELFF. CDR3 DNA sequence: TGCAGCGTTGGGAAGCTAGCGGGGGACACCGGGGAGCTGTTTTTT.